This entry describes one TCR beta chain. Its target is unknown. This specimen comes from a study of T cell responses to AZD1222 COVID-19 vaccine. The study's findings and limits: Seropositivity was recorded at baseline in only 6 or 7 AZD1222 recipients. Most donors were white British, females outnumbered males, and clonal diversity was possibly underestimated. The peak T cell response came first, and repertoires were sampled only after it.

Produced via immunoSEQ multiplex PCR; TCRdb's table is partial and in-frame only. The repertoire holds about 110,000 clones, with about 90% as singletons. V lost 7 bases to trimming and J lost 3 bases, with 4 bases between them. There are 11 residues in the CDR3. Germline loops: CDR1 MNHEY, CDR2 SVGAGI. This rearrangement joins TRBV6-5 to TRBJ1-3; D is undetermined. The receptor comes from an adult who received the AZD1222 COVID-19 vaccine. Sequences were derived from peripheral blood, sampled 28 days after the second AZD1222 dose. The CDR3 region is CASKGGNTIYF. The CDR3 coding sequence is TGTGCCAGCAAAGGTGGAAACACCATATATTTT.